Listed below are T cell receptor beta chains from one sample, sequenced in a study of naive and memory T cell subsets. One entry per CDR3 protein, called by TCRdb with MiXCR from the UMI-ligation and nested PCR reads. The sample gives approximately 80,000 distinct CDR3 sequences, 9% to 9.5% of which show up once; over 0.95% is in the top ten. The sequenced material came from naive CD8+ T cells from blood. The receptors were gathered from a human donor in good health. The conserved cysteine and the conserved F or W are not part of the CDR3 here.

CDR3: ASSSRAQGVSSYEQY; V: TRBV11-2
CDR3: ASSLRESNQPQH; V: TRBV5-4
CDR3: ASSDIQGPGRNTEAF; V: TRBV10-1
CDR3: AISALGEEETQY; V: TRBV10-3
CDR3: SAEGPAGDAYNEQF; V: TRBV20-1
CDR3: ASSRTVSASTDTQY; V: TRBV5-1
CDR3: ASSPGTGTNYGYT; V: TRBV7-9
CDR3: ASSQDQGTAEAF; V: TRBV4-1
CDR3: ASSLSGTGGGIYGYT; V: TRBV27
CDR3: ASTQSRSRYEQY; V: TRBV11-2
CDR3: SARTGTDTQY; V: TRBV20-1
CDR3: ATSGLRLAASTDTQY; V: TRBV15
CDR3: SVEARQGHT; V: TRBV29-1
CDR3: SVGGGARNNEQF; V: TRBV29-1
CDR3: SVFGGVHEQF; V: TRBV29-1
CDR3: ASSFVDRGNQPQH; V: TRBV7-2
CDR3: ASGFPPGQGSNTEAF; V: TRBV12-5
CDR3: ASSFGNQPQH; V: TRBV12-3/TRBV12-4
CDR3: ASSLYSGTGGSGELF; V: TRBV28
CDR3: ASRPGGRGTSGTSGKKDEQF; V: TRBV28
CDR3: ASSQDLTDTQY; V: TRBV14
CDR3: SVEIIQNSGPADTQY; V: TRBV29-1
CDR3: ATSEEVNTEAF; V: TRBV24-1
CDR3: ASSSGQPGTEAF; V: TRBV6-2/TRBV6-3
CDR3: ASSQEGLQETQY; V: TRBV4-1
CDR3: ASSQESDTQY; V: TRBV6-6
CDR3: ASSMQGAGARGYT; V: TRBV5-4
CDR3: ASSAQSGSRPFWELF; V: TRBV19
CDR3: ASSFLDGLASTYNEQF; V: TRBV7-8
CDR3: SAALGTTQETQY; V: TRBV20-1
CDR3: SARDERGASYGYT; V: TRBV20-1
CDR3: ASSIRTGMGEKLF; V: TRBV13
CDR3: ASSLAGGTGIG; V: TRBV11-3
CDR3: ATSRGLAGSYEQY; V: TRBV15
CDR3: ASKVGGMTGELF; V: TRBV6-6
CDR3: ASTGGAHEQF; V: TRBV6-1
CDR3: ASRDPPGEQY; V: TRBV2
CDR3: ASSPEDHYEQY; V: TRBV12-3/TRBV12-4
CDR3: ASGGLAASTDTQY; V: TRBV2
CDR3: ASTESSSYEQY; V: TRBV2
CDR3: SVNGHLTYNEQF; V: TRBV29-1